This T cell receptor (beta chain) was captured in a study of T cells in Graves' hyperthyroidism and ophthalmopathy. RNA transcripts served as the template for amplifying TCR beta CDR3 regions. The study used the HTBI primer set for a first-round RT-PCR of the TCR CDR3. Each CDR3 protein gets one entry after TCRdb re-called the multiplex PCR reads with MiXCR. The table records 350,000 to 400,000 distinct CDR3 sequences, about 15% of them present only once. The V segment lost 0 bases and the J segment 5 bases; nucleotides outside the gene matches: 10. The CDR3 spans 15 residues. In germline, CDR1 is DFQATT, CDR2 SNEGSKA (reference sequence). Clinicians diagnosed patients from clinical symptoms, serum thyroxine and TRAb, thyroid ultrasound and orbital computed tomography. This clonotype appeared many times.

J is TRBJ2-7 and V is TRBV20-1; 7 positions agree with TRBD2. The sequence was obtained from a woman aged 30 to 39 with Graves' hyperthyroidism. The sample taken for sequencing was blood. The CDR3 nucleotides read TGCAGTGCTAGAGATTTAGGCGGGAGTAGGGACGAGCAGTACTTC. Protein: CSARDLGGSRDEQYF.